This is a list of T cell receptor beta chains from one sample in a study of blood T cells in healthy people across ages. MiXCR, applied by TCRdb to the 5' RACE reads, yields one record per CDR3 protein. The table lists around 1,700,000 distinct CDR3 sequences, 28% of them singletons. Sequenced input: blood. These receptors originate from a woman aged 30 to 39 in good health. Each CDR3 is given with its conserved first and last residue. The order of the fields is V gene, clone size, J gene, D gene, CDR3 protein, CDR3 DNA. The D gene is left open where the match is weak. Clone size, where shown, is once, few, many, or a class for clones that have expanded.

V: TRBV20-1; size: few; J: TRBJ2-7; D: NA; CDR3: CSAMKGGEQYF; DNA: TGCAGTGCTATGAAAGGGGGCGAGCAGTACTTC
V: TRBV9; size: NA; J: TRBJ2-5; D: TRBD2; CDR3: CASSPGRASGEQETQYF; DNA: TGTGCCAGCAGCCCCGGTCGCGCTAGCGGGGAACAAGAGACCCAGTACTTC
V: TRBV20-1; size: NA; J: TRBJ1-1; D: NA; CDR3: CSARGGGNTEAFF; DNA: TGCAGTGCTAGAGGGGGGGGGAACACTGAAGCTTTCTTT
V: TRBV20-1; size: NA; J: TRBJ2-1; D: TRBD1; CDR3: CSARTGGARYEQFF; DNA: TGCAGTGCTCGGACAGGGGGCGCTAGGTATGAGCAGTTCTTC
V: TRBV3-1; size: NA; J: TRBJ2-7; D: TRBD1; CDR3: CASSQEVDRGAEQYF; DNA: TGTGCCAGCAGCCAAGAAGTGGACAGGGGGGCCGAGCAGTACTTC
V: TRBV10-2; size: many; J: TRBJ2-7; D: NA; CDR3: CASTDGGVWEYEQYF; DNA: TGCGCCAGCACCGATGGTGGTGTGTGGGAGTACGAGCAGTACTTC
V: TRBV5-1; size: NA; J: TRBJ1-1; D: NA; CDR3: CASSLEGHLSLNTEAFF; DNA: TGCGCCAGCAGCTTGGAGGGACACCTCTCCTTGAACACTGAAGCTTTCTTT
V: TRBV21-1; size: once; J: TRBJ1-6; D: NA; CDR3: CASSTSRSAFLYNSPLHF; DNA: TGTGCCAGCAGCACCTCGAGAAGCGCCTTTTTGTATAATTCACCCCTCCACTTT
V: TRBV7-6; size: NA; J: TRBJ2-5; D: NA; CDR3: CASSWIGGGETQYF; DNA: TGTGCCAGCAGCTGGATTGGAGGGGGTGAGACCCAGTACTTC
V: TRBV12-3/TRBV12-4; size: NA; J: TRBJ2-1; D: TRBD2; CDR3: CASKDQTSGVSEQFF; DNA: TGTGCCAGCAAGGATCAGACTAGCGGCGTCAGTGAGCAGTTCTTC
V: TRBV7-2; size: NA; J: TRBJ2-1; D: TRBD2; CDR3: CASSLDGSGSSYNEQFF; DNA: TGTGCCAGCAGCTTAGATGGTAGCGGGAGCTCCTACAATGAGCAGTTCTTC
V: TRBV7-8; size: many; J: TRBJ2-4; D: NA; CDR3: CASSFWGNIQYF; DNA: TGTGCCAGCAGCTTCTGGGGGAACATTCAGTACTTC